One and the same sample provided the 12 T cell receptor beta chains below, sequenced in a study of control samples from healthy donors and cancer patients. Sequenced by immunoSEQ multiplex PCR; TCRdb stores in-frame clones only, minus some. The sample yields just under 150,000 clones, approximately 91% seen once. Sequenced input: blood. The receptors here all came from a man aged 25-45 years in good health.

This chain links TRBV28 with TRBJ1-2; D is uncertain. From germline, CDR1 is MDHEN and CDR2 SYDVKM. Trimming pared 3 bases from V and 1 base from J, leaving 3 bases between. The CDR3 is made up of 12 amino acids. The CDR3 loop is CASSFVNYGYTF. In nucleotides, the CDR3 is TGTGCCAGCAGTTTTGTTAACTATGGCTACACCTTC.

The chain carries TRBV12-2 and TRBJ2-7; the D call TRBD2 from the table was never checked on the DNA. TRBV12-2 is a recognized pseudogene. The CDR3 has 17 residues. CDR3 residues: CASRLFRVSSTSYEQYF. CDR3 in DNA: TGTGCAAGTCGCTTATTTCGGGTCAGTAGTACCTCCTACGAGCAGTACTTC.

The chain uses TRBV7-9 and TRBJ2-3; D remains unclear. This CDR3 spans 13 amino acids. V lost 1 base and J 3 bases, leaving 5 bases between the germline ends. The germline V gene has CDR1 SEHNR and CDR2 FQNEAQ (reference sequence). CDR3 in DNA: TGTGCCAGCAGCTTAGAGTCTACAGATACGCAGTATTTT. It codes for CASSLESTDTQYF.

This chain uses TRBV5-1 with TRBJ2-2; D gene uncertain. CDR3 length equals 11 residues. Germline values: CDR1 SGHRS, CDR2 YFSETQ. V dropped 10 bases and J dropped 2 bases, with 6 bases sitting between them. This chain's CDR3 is CAVSNTGELFF. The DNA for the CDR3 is TGCGCCGTCAGCAACACCGGGGAGCTGTTTTTT. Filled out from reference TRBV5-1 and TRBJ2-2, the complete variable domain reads KAGVTQTPRYLIKTRGQQVTLSCSPISGHRSVSWYQQTPGQGLQFLFEYFSETQRNKGNFPGRFSGRQFSNSRSEMNVSTLELGDSALYLCAVSNTGELFFGEGSRLTVL.

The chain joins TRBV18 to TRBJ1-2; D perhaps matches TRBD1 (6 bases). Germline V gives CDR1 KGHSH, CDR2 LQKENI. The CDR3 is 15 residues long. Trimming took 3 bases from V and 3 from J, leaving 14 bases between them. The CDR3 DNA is TGTGCCAGCTCACCCCCACAGGGTTTGTACTATGGCTACACCTTC. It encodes CASSPPQGLYYGYTF. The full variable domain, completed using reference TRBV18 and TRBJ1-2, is NAGVMQNPRHLVRRRGQEARLRCSPMKGHSHVYWYRQLPEEGLKFMVYLQKENIIDESGMPKERFSAEFPKEGPSILRIQQVVRGDSAAYFCASSPPQGLYYGYTFGSGTRLTVV.

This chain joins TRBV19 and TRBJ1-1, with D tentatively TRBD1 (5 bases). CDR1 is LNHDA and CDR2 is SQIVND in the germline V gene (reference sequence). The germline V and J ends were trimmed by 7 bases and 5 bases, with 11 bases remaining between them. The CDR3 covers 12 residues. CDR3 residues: CASMAGYTEAFF. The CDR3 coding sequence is TGTGCCAGTATGGCAGGGTATACTGAAGCTTTCTTT.

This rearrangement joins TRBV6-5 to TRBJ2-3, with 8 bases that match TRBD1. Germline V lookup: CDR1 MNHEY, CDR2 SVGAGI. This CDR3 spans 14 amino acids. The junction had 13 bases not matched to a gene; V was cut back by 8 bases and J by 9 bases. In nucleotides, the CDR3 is TGTGCCAGCCGCATGCCTGGGGGGACAGGCACGCAGTATTTT. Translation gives CASRMPGGTGTQYF.

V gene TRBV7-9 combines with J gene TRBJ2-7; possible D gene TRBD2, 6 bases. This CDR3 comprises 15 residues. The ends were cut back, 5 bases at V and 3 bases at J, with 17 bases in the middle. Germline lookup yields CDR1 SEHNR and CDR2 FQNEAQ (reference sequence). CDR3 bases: TGTGCCAGCAGCGCGCTCCGGGACTTACTCTACGAGCAGTACTTC. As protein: CASSALRDLLYEQYF.

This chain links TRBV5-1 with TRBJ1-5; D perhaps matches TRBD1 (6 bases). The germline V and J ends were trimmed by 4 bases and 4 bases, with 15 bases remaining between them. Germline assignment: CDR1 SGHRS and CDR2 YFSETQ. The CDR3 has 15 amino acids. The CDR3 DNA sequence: TGCGCCAGCAGCCAGACCCCAGGGGTGAATCAGCCCCAGCATTTT. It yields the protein CASSQTPGVNQPQHF.

The CDR3 DNA follows: TGTGCCAGCGCGCCACTAGCGGGGTTCGGCGAGCAGTACTTC. Protein sequence: CASAPLAGFGEQYF. This chain links TRBV18 with TRBJ2-7, with 10 bases matching TRBD2. The length of the CDR3 is 14 residues. Germline values: CDR1 KGHSH, CDR2 LQKENI. The V gene end was trimmed by 8 bases and the J gene end by 6 bases; junction bases not matched to a gene: 10.

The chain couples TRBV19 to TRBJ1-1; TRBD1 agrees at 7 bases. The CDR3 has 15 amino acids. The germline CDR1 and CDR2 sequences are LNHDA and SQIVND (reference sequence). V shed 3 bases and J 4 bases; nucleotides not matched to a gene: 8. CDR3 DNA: TGTGCCAGTAGTATCGGACAGGCGATTCTCACTGAAGCTTTCTTT. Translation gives CASSIGQAILTEAFF.

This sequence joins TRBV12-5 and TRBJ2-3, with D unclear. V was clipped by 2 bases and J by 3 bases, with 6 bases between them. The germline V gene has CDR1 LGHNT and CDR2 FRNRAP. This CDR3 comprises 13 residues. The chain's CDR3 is CASGLSGTDTQYF. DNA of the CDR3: TGTGCTAGTGGTTTGTCTGGGACAGATACGCAGTATTTT.